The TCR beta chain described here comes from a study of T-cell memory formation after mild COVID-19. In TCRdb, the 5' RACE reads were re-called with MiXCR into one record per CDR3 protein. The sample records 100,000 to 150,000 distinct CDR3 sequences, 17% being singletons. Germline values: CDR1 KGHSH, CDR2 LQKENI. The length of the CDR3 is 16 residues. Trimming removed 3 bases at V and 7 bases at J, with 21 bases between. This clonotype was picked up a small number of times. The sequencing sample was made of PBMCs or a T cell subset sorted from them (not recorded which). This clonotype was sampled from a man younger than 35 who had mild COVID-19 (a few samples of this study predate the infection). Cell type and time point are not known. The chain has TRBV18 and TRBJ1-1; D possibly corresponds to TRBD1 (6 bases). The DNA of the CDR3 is TGTGCCAGCTCACCGCGTACAACAGGGCCGGACGGTGAAGCTTTCTTT. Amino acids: CASSPRTTGPDGEAFF.